The rows below give T cell receptor beta chains drawn from one sample of a study of T cell clones after liver transplantation. Clones were read by immunoSEQ multiplex PCR, and TCRdb kept only the in-frame ones, dropping some. The sample lists some 120,000 clones, about nine tenths occurring once. The input for sequencing was CD4+ T cells from blood, taken 12 months after liver transplant. The receptor set was obtained from a human patient who received a liver transplant. Some T cells may be provided by the graft donor. Both conserved end residues are part of each CDR3. The D gene is left open where the match is weak. A row's size may be missing; if present it is once, few, many or a size class.

CASSEGLSYEQYF	TGTGCCAGTTCGGAGGGTCTCTCCTACGAGCAGTACTTC	.	.	TRBV19	TRBJ2-7
CASSYSSGATYEQYF	TGTGCCAGCAGTTACAGCAGCGGAGCTACCTACGAGCAGTACTTC	.	.	TRBV6-5	TRBJ2-7
CASRGLAGSFGTGELFF	TGCGCCAGCCGGGGACTAGCGGGGTCTTTCGGGACCGGGGAGCTGTTTTTT	TRBD2	.	TRBV4-1	TRBJ2-2
CASSRSQRPADTQYF	TGTGCCAGCAGCAGGTCCCAGCGACCCGCAGATACGCAGTATTTT	.	.	TRBV7-2	TRBJ2-3
CAWGANTEAFF	TGTGCCTGGGGGGCTAACACTGAAGCTTTCTTT	.	.	TRBV30	TRBJ1-1
CASSSDPSYEQYF	TGCGCCAGCAGTTCGGATCCTTCCTACGAGCAGTACTTC	.	.	TRBV5-1	TRBJ2-7
CASSDRGGEKLFF	TGTGCCAGCAGCGACAGGGGAGGTGAAAAACTGTTTTTT	TRBD1	.	TRBV7-2	TRBJ1-4
CASSPTDSYEQYF	TGTGCCAGCAGCCCCACGGATAGCTACGAGCAGTACTTC	.	.	TRBV28	TRBJ2-7
CASSPGQGLMNTEAFF	TGTGCCAGCTCACCAGGTCAGGGACTGATGAACACTGAAGCTTTCTTT	.	.	TRBV18	TRBJ1-1
CASKQETQYF	TGTGCCAGCAAACAAGAGACCCAGTACTTC	.	.	TRBV14	TRBJ2-5
CASSFGLAGDRASSYEQYF	TGCGCCAGCAGCTTTGGACTAGCGGGAGACCGGGCCAGCTCCTACGAGCAGTACTTC	TRBD2	.	TRBV5-1	TRBJ2-7
CASNPEAQGGANVLTF	TGTGCCAGTAACCCGGAGGCGCAAGGTGGGGCCAACGTCCTGACTTTC	.	.	TRBV19	TRBJ2-6
CASSLYTQTLSGYTF	TGTGCCAGCAGTTTATACACCCAAACACTCAGCGGCTACACCTTC	.	.	TRBV28	TRBJ1-2
CASSYGTDNEQFF	TGTGCCAGCAGCTACGGGACCGACAATGAGCAGTTCTTC	.	.	TRBV11-3	TRBJ2-1
CASSFSGGPAGELFF	TGTGCCAGCAGTTTTTCCGGAGGGCCCGCCGGGGAGCTGTTTTTT	.	few	TRBV6-6	TRBJ2-2
CASSRVGGNTEAFF	TGTGCCAGCAGCCGCGTTGGGGGGAACACTGAAGCTTTCTTT	.	.	TRBV13	TRBJ1-1
CAGTRAGSYEQYF	TGTGCCGGGACCCGGGCGGGCTCCTACGAGCAGTACTTC	.	.	TRBV7-9	TRBJ2-7
CASSPPTGNQETQYF	TGCGCCAGCAGCCCCCCGACAGGGAATCAAGAGACCCAGTACTTC	TRBD1	.	TRBV4-1	TRBJ2-5
CASSYLLGENTYEQYF	TGCGCCAGCAGCTACTTGTTAGGGGAAAACACCTACGAGCAGTACTTC	.	.	TRBV4-1	TRBJ2-7
CASSFGVGGSTDTQYF	TGTGCCAGCAGCTTTGGAGTCGGAGGAAGCACAGATACGCAGTATTTT	.	.	TRBV11-1	TRBJ2-3
CASSLNNNQPQHF	TGTGCCAGCAGCTTAAACAACAATCAGCCCCAGCATTTT	.	.	TRBV7-2	TRBJ1-5
CASSLSLAGGETQYF	TGCGCCAGCAGCTTGAGCCTAGCGGGAGGAGAGACCCAGTACTTC	TRBD2	.	TRBV5-1	TRBJ2-5
CASSLWRPRGRFGANVLTF	TGTGCCAGCAGCTTATGGAGGCCCAGGGGGCGGTTTGGGGCCAACGTCCTGACTTTC	TRBD1	.	TRBV11-2	TRBJ2-6
CAWRPSGANVLTF	TGTGCCTGGAGGCCCTCTGGGGCCAACGTCCTGACTTTC	.	.	TRBV30	TRBJ2-6
CASSLDRATYEQYF	TGTGCCAGCAGTTTAGACAGGGCCACCTACGAGCAGTACTTC	TRBD1	.	TRBV28	TRBJ2-7
CASSARGTQLNQPQHF	TGTGCCAGTAGTGCTCGAGGGACCCAACTCAATCAGCCCCAGCATTTT	.	.	TRBV19	TRBJ1-5
CASSPRGTSGGGEQYF	TGTGCCAGCAGCCCCCGGGGGACTAGCGGCGGGGGAGAGCAGTACTTC	TRBD2	.	TRBV7-9	TRBJ2-7